This T cell receptor (beta chain) originates from a study of blood T cell repertoires in COVID-19. Profiled with immunoSEQ multiplex PCR; TCRdb holds only in-frame clones, not every one. In the table there are tens of thousands of clones, around 73% of which are singletons. J gave up 2 bases and V 6 bases, and 1 base lay outside the gene matches. The CDR3 is 14 residues long. Germline V gives CDR1 LNHDA, CDR2 SQIVND (reference sequence). The chain employs TRBV19 and TRBJ2-7; TRBD2 aligns across 13 bases. The TCR sequence derives from a man between 65 and 85 years old with acute or convalescent COVID-19. Sequencing input: peripheral blood. As DNA, the CDR3 is TGTGCCAGTAGAGGGACTAGCGGGGCCTACGAGCAGTACTTC. Protein: CASRGTSGAYEQYF.